This TCR beta chain was observed in a study of vaccination and CD4 T cells after COVID-19. About the study: Blood was drawn a median around 66 days post second dose, range 14 to 241. Findings of the study overall: Recorded median SARS-CoV-2-reactive clonotype numbers increased from approximately 21 to 40 without reaching significance.

Time point described: late sampling 161 to 241 days after vaccination in three convalescent patients. Treatment meaning: roughly ten-day PBMC culture with coronavirus spike peptide pools or control peptides (ViraFEST assay). Sequencing of DNA taken from cultured CD4+ T cells relied on the Oncomine TCR Beta short-read assay. TCRdb analysed the PCR reads with MiXCR anew, one entry per CDR3 protein. This sample has some 19,000 distinct CDR3 sequences; around 52% occur once, and the top ten carry approximately 21%. About this clonotype: Its specificity is unknown.

The starting material was CD4+ T cells from blood, cultured in vitro, obtained about 7 months after SARS-CoV-2 vaccination. The TCR originated in a human donor who had recovered from COVID-19.

This CDR3 is CATSRDSGQTNTGELFF. The CDR3 DNA follows: TGTGCCACCAGCAGAGACTCGGGACAAACGAACACCGGGGAGCTGTTTTTT. The chain has TRBV15 and TRBJ2-2; perhaps TRBD1 as D (6 bases). The CDR3 is 17 amino acids. Trimming pared 0 bases from V and 0 bases from J, leaving 11 bases between. The germline V gene has CDR1 LNHNV and CDR2 YYDKDF (reference sequence).